A selection of T cell receptor beta chains follows, all from one sample in a study of blood T cell repertoires in COVID-19. Profiled with immunoSEQ multiplex PCR; TCRdb holds only in-frame clones, not every one. The table has around 360,000 clones, about 90% seen once. The sample taken for sequencing was PBMCs or T cells enriched from blood (not recorded which). These TCRs come from a woman aged 30 to 39 who had recovered from COVID-19. CDR3s include the opening cysteine and the closing phenylalanine or tryptophan. Fields, in order: V gene, D gene, J gene, CDR3 protein, CDR3 DNA. D genes are given only for firm matches.

TRBV7-8	.	TRBJ2-1	CASSLETVYNEQFF	TGTGCCAGCAGCTTAGAAACGGTGTACAATGAGCAGTTCTTC
TRBV24-1	.	TRBJ1-2	CATSDPPRGSYGYTF	TGTGCCACCAGTGATCCCCCCCGGGGATCCTATGGCTACACCTTC
TRBV29-1	.	TRBJ1-1	CSVEQGTEAFF	TGCAGCGTTGAACAGGGGACTGAAGCTTTCTTT
TRBV19	.	TRBJ2-7	CASSLWLAYEQYF	TGTGCCAGTAGTCTTTGGTTAGCCTACGAGCAGTACTTC
TRBV7-9	TRBD1	TRBJ1-3	CASSRRDRRSSGNTIYF	TGTGCCAGCAGCAGACGGGACAGGAGGAGCTCTGGAAACACCATATATTTT
TRBV18	.	TRBJ2-1	CASSPPMSYNEQFF	TGTGCCAGCTCACCGCCGATGAGCTACAATGAGCAGTTCTTC
TRBV2	TRBD2	TRBJ2-1	CASTGTGGAYNEQFF	TGTGCCAGCACTGGAACGGGAGGGGCCTACAATGAGCAGTTCTTC
TRBV9	.	TRBJ1-2	CASSVGHLDYGYTF	TGTGCCAGCAGCGTAGGGCATCTGGACTATGGCTACACCTTC
TRBV7-9	TRBD1	TRBJ2-7	CASSYDRGIYEQYF	TGTGCCAGCAGTTACGACAGGGGCATCTACGAGCAGTACTTC
TRBV4-1	TRBD2	TRBJ2-5	CASSLNPSGGAGETQYF	TGCGCCAGCAGCCTCAACCCTAGCGGGGGGGCTGGAGAGACCCAGTACTTC
TRBV19	.	TRBJ1-3	CASSVEGGSGNTIYF	TGTGCCAGTAGTGTCGAAGGGGGAAGCGGAAACACCATATATTTT
TRBV28	TRBD1	TRBJ1-5	CASSPWGQGRAQPQHF	TGTGCCAGCAGTCCGTGGGGACAGGGTCGCGCTCAGCCCCAGCATTTT
TRBV29-1	.	TRBJ1-4	CSVKTGLNEKLFF	TGCAGCGTTAAGACAGGTCTTAATGAAAAACTGTTTTTT
TRBV30	.	TRBJ2-2	CAWSIGGTALAGELFF	TGTGCCTGGTCGATAGGCGGGACAGCGTTGGCCGGGGAGCTGTTTTTT
TRBV7-9	TRBD1	TRBJ1-4	CASSLGTGRGEKLFF	TGTGCCAGCAGCCTAGGGACAGGCAGGGGGGAAAAACTGTTTTTT